The clone carrying this T cell receptor (beta chain) was counted many times. As yet, its antigen is unknown. The data are from a study of T cells in Graves' hyperthyroidism and ophthalmopathy. Study-wide findings and caveats: Among clonotypes expanded in thyroid above 0.001, most were also found in blood. Ophthalmopathy was separated from stable hyperthyroidism by a 13 V-J model.

Trimming shortened V by 4 bases and J by 3 bases, and 19 bases separated the two germline ends. The CDR3 has 17 residues. Germline CDR1 is KGHSY and CDR2 is FQNENV. It was RNA transcripts that yielded the amplified TCR beta CDR3 regions. HTBI primers were the set used in a first-round RT-PCR of the TCR CDR3. MiXCR, applied by TCRdb to the multiplex PCR reads, yields one record per CDR3 protein. The table records 250,000 to 400,000 distinct CDR3 sequences, about 13% of them present only once. The TCR comes from a woman aged 40 to 50 with Graves' ophthalmopathy. The sample comprised blood. The rearrangement links TRBV16 to TRBJ1-5; D gene ambiguous. CDR3 nucleotide sequence: TGTGCCAGCAGCCCTGGAAGGAAGGCGACTTCCAATCAGCCCCAGCATTTT. As protein: CASSPGRKATSNQPQHF.